The rows below give T cell receptor beta chains drawn from one sample of a study of cytomegalovirus exposure and HLA in healthy donors. TCRdb's copy holds only in-frame clones and misses some; the assay was immunoSEQ multiplex PCR. Of 110,000 to 150,000 clones listed, roughly 68% are singletons. The sample consisted of PBMCs. Source of these receptors: a man in his 60s in good health and CMV-seronegative. The CDR3 runs from the conserved cysteine through the conserved F or W. D genes are given only for firm matches. Not every row has a clone size; where given, it reads once, few, many or a size class.

j_call: TRBJ2-7
v_call: TRBV28
clone_size: .
d_call: .
cdr3_aa: CASSSYYEQYF
cdr3_nt: TGTGCCAGCAGTTCCTACTACGAGCAGTACTTC

j_call: TRBJ1-3
v_call: TRBV5-6
clone_size: .
d_call: TRBD1
cdr3_aa: CASSGEGQTSGNTIYF
cdr3_nt: TGTGCCAGCAGCGGAGAGGGACAGACCTCTGGAAACACCATATATTTT

j_call: TRBJ2-5
v_call: TRBV19
clone_size: .
d_call: TRBD2
cdr3_aa: CASRVAGGETQYF
cdr3_nt: TGTGCCAGTAGGGTAGCGGGAGGGGAGACCCAGTACTTC

j_call: TRBJ2-3
v_call: TRBV11-3
clone_size: .
d_call: .
cdr3_aa: CASSLEAGDTQYF
cdr3_nt: TGTGCCAGCAGCTTAGAGGCAGGGGATACGCAGTATTTT

j_call: TRBJ1-2
v_call: TRBV7-2
clone_size: .
d_call: .
cdr3_aa: CASSLAGTPYGYTF
cdr3_nt: TGTGCCAGCAGCTTAGCCGGGACTCCCTATGGCTACACCTTC

j_call: TRBJ2-4
v_call: TRBV4-2
clone_size: .
d_call: TRBD2
cdr3_aa: CASSQDPTSGLAKNIQYF
cdr3_nt: TGTGCCAGCAGCCAAGATCCCACTAGCGGGCTAGCCAAAAACATTCAGTACTTC

j_call: TRBJ2-5
v_call: TRBV10-3
clone_size: .
d_call: TRBD2
cdr3_aa: CAISEMGGRETQYF
cdr3_nt: TGTGCCATCAGTGAGATGGGAGGGCGGGAGACCCAGTACTTC

j_call: TRBJ1-1
v_call: TRBV10-3
clone_size: .
d_call: .
cdr3_aa: CAISSVSGRVNTEAFF
cdr3_nt: TGTGCCATCAGTTCCGTGTCTGGCCGGGTGAACACTGAAGCTTTCTTT

j_call: TRBJ1-5
v_call: TRBV30
clone_size: few
d_call: .
cdr3_aa: CAWGGQYNQPQHF
cdr3_nt: TGTGCCTGGGGTGGACAGTACAATCAGCCCCAGCATTTT

j_call: TRBJ1-1
v_call: TRBV11-2
clone_size: .
d_call: .
cdr3_aa: CASSSPGVGTEAFF
cdr3_nt: TGTGCCAGCAGCTCCCCAGGGGTAGGGACTGAAGCTTTCTTT

j_call: TRBJ1-5
v_call: TRBV7-3
clone_size: few
d_call: TRBD1
cdr3_aa: CASSPGTGDQPQHF
cdr3_nt: TGTGCCAGCAGCCCGGGGACAGGGGATCAGCCCCAGCATTTT

j_call: TRBJ1-2
v_call: TRBV6-1
clone_size: .
d_call: .
cdr3_aa: CASSPDITSGYGYTF
cdr3_nt: TGTGCCAGCAGTCCTGATATAACCTCGGGCTATGGCTACACCTTC

j_call: TRBJ1-6
v_call: TRBV14
clone_size: .
d_call: .
cdr3_aa: CASRIDGAGSPLHF
cdr3_nt: TGTGCCAGCAGGATCGACGGAGCTGGCTCACCCCTCCACTTT

j_call: TRBJ2-2
v_call: TRBV7-3
clone_size: .
d_call: .
cdr3_aa: CASSAQSGVGNTGELFF
cdr3_nt: TGTGCCAGCAGCGCCCAGTCGGGGGTGGGGAACACCGGGGAGCTGTTTTTT

j_call: TRBJ2-2
v_call: TRBV7-3
clone_size: .
d_call: .
cdr3_aa: CASSLKRTGELFF
cdr3_nt: TGTGCCAGCAGCTTAAAACGGACCGGGGAGCTGTTTTTT

j_call: TRBJ2-1
v_call: TRBV11-3
clone_size: .
d_call: TRBD2
cdr3_aa: CASSIGTSGRQYNEQFF
cdr3_nt: TGTGCCAGCAGCATTGGGACTAGCGGGAGGCAGTACAATGAGCAGTTCTTC

j_call: TRBJ2-6
v_call: TRBV4-1
clone_size: .
d_call: .
cdr3_aa: CASSQETGVNVLTF
cdr3_nt: TGCGCCAGCAGCCAAGAGACCGGGGTCAACGTCCTGACTTTC

j_call: TRBJ1-2
v_call: TRBV6-6
clone_size: .
d_call: TRBD1
cdr3_aa: CASRAGQAYYGYTF
cdr3_nt: TGTGCCAGCAGGGCCGGACAGGCGTATTATGGCTACACCTTC

j_call: TRBJ2-1
v_call: TRBV29-1
clone_size: .
d_call: .
cdr3_aa: CSVEGASAYNEQFF
cdr3_nt: TGCAGCGTTGAAGGGGCTAGCGCCTACAATGAGCAGTTCTTC

j_call: TRBJ2-7
v_call: TRBV30
clone_size: .
d_call: .
cdr3_aa: CAWTPWRGGSPEQYF
cdr3_nt: TGTGCCTGGACCCCGTGGAGAGGAGGGAGTCCCGAGCAGTACTTC

j_call: TRBJ1-2
v_call: TRBV4-1
clone_size: few
d_call: .
cdr3_aa: CASSQDGAPYTF
cdr3_nt: TGCGCCAGCAGCCAAGATGGGGCCCCCTACACCTTC

j_call: TRBJ1-2
v_call: TRBV4-1
clone_size: .
d_call: .
cdr3_aa: CASSQGQGDAGYTF
cdr3_nt: TGCGCCAGCAGCCAAGGGCAGGGTGACGCTGGCTACACCTTC

j_call: TRBJ1-6
v_call: TRBV30
clone_size: once
d_call: TRBD1
cdr3_aa: CACVTGEGNSPLHF
cdr3_nt: TGTGCCTGCGTCACAGGGGAAGGTAATTCACCCCTCCACTTT

j_call: TRBJ2-7
v_call: TRBV28
clone_size: .
d_call: TRBD2
cdr3_aa: CASSAGTSGSFISYEQYF
cdr3_nt: TGTGCCAGCAGCGCCGGGACTAGCGGGTCTTTCATCTCCTACGAGCAGTACTTC

j_call: TRBJ1-6
v_call: TRBV6-1
clone_size: .
d_call: .
cdr3_aa: CASSVTQGPGGSPLHF
cdr3_nt: TGTGCCAGCAGTGTCACCCAGGGACCCGGGGGTTCACCCCTCCACTTT

j_call: TRBJ2-3
v_call: TRBV5-4
clone_size: .
d_call: TRBD2
cdr3_aa: CASRVGLAGTDTQYF
cdr3_nt: TGTGCCAGCAGAGTGGGACTAGCGGGCACAGATACGCAGTATTTT

j_call: TRBJ2-1
v_call: TRBV10-3
clone_size: .
d_call: TRBD2
cdr3_aa: CAISDSGLADEQFF
cdr3_nt: TGTGCCATCAGTGACTCGGGACTAGCGGATGAGCAGTTCTTC

j_call: TRBJ1-5
v_call: TRBV27
clone_size: once
d_call: TRBD1
cdr3_aa: CASAQTGGGQPQHF
cdr3_nt: TGTGCCAGCGCCCAAACAGGGGGCGGTCAGCCCCAGCATTTT

j_call: TRBJ1-1
v_call: TRBV9
clone_size: .
d_call: .
cdr3_aa: CASSVSGTSNTEAFF
cdr3_nt: TGTGCCAGCAGCGTTTCCGGGACATCGAACACTGAAGCTTTCTTT

j_call: TRBJ1-5
v_call: TRBV27
clone_size: .
d_call: .
cdr3_aa: CASSLPRFAPPYSNQPQHF
cdr3_nt: TGTGCCAGCAGTTTACCTCGATTTGCGCCTCCTTATAGCAATCAGCCCCAGCATTTT

j_call: TRBJ2-7
v_call: TRBV19
clone_size: .
d_call: .
cdr3_aa: CASSMDRGAYEQYF
cdr3_nt: TGTGCCAGTAGTATGGACAGAGGAGCCTACGAGCAGTACTTC